The present entry profiles one TCR beta chain with its context. V shed 0 bases and J 4 bases; nucleotides not matched to a gene: 12. This CDR3 is built from 18 residues. CDR1 and CDR2 from the germline V gene are LGHNA and YSLEER. This entry belongs to a study of blood T cell repertoires in COVID-19. Background on the study: Nucleic acid was either cDNA or gDNA, and it came from T cells, B-cell-depleted T cells, or PBMCs.

TCRdb's table, derived via immunoSEQ multiplex PCR, lists solely in-frame clones and lacks some. The data hold 650,000 to 800,000 clones, with 80% to 90% observed a single time. The TCR originated in a woman aged 18-30 years with acute or convalescent COVID-19. Sequenced: peripheral blood. The gene calls are TRBV4-3 and TRBJ2-1; TRBD2 aligns across 7 bases. The CDR3 coding sequence is TGCGCCAGCAGCCAAGATATGGATTGGGGACTACAGTACAATGAGCAGTTCTTC. Its translation: CASSQDMDWGLQYNEQFF.